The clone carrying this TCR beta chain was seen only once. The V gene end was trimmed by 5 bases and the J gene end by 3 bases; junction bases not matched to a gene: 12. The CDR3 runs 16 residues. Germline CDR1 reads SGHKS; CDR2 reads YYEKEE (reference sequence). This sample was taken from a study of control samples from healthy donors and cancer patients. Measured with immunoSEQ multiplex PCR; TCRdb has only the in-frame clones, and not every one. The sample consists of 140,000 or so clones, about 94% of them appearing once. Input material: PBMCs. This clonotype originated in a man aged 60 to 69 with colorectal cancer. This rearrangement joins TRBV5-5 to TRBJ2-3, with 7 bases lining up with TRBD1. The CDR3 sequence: CASSTQGVLRTDTQYF. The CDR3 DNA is TGTGCCAGCAGTACCCAGGGGGTCTTGAGGACAGATACGCAGTATTTT.